The clone carrying this T cell receptor (beta chain) came up many times. Germline assignment: CDR1 KGHSH and CDR2 LQKENI. V was trimmed by 6 bases and J by 0 bases, leaving 11 bases between them. This CDR3 spans 14 amino acids. Regarding time point: newly diagnosed GD, antithyroid drugs for less than 3 months. PBMC-derived RNA was used for the TCR library. Relying on iRepertoire HTBI primers and Arm-PCR of CDR3 regions, the team built TCR beta libraries. MiXCR, run by TCRdb on the multiplex PCR reads, gives a single entry per CDR3 protein. The sample lists about 450,000 distinct CDR3 sequences, 16% occurring once. This entry comes from a study of regulatory T cells in long-lasting Graves disease. This same sample was also part of a study on T cells in Graves' hyperthyroidism and ophthalmopathy.

V gene TRBV18 combines with J gene TRBJ1-1; D uncertain. This clonotype originated in a woman aged 30 to 39 with Graves disease. The sample in question was peripheral blood mononuclear cells (PBMCs), obtained at new diagnosis, from a patient treated with antithyroid drugs. The CDR3 here is CASSPGHMNTEAFF. For the CDR3, the DNA is TGTGCCAGCTCCCCGGGTCACATGAACACTGAAGCTTTCTTT.